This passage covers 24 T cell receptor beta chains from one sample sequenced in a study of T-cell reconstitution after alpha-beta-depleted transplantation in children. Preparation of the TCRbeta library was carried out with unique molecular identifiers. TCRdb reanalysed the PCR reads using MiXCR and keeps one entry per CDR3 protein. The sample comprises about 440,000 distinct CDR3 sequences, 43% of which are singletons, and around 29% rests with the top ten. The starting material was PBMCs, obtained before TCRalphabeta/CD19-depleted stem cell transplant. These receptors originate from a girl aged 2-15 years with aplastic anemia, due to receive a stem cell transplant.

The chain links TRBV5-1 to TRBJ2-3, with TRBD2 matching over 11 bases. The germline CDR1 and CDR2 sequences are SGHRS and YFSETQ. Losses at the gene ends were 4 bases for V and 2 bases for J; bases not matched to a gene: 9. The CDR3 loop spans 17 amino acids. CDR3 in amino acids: CASSTLLAGGVTDTQYF. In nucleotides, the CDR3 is TGCGCCAGCAGCACCCTTTTAGCGGGGGGGGTCACAGATACGCAGTATTTT.

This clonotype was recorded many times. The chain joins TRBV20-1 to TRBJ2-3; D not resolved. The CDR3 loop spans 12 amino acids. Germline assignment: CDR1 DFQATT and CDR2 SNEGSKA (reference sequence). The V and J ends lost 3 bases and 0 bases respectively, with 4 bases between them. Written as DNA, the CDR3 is TGCAGTGCTAGTTCTAGCACAGATACGCAGTATTTT. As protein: CSASSSTDTQYF.

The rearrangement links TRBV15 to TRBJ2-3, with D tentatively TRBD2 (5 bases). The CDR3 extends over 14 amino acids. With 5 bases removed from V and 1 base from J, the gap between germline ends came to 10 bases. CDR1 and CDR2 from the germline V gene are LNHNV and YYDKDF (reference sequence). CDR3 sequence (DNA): TGTGCCACCAGCTCCGGAGCGGGCACAGATACGCAGTATTTT. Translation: CATSSGAGTDTQYF.

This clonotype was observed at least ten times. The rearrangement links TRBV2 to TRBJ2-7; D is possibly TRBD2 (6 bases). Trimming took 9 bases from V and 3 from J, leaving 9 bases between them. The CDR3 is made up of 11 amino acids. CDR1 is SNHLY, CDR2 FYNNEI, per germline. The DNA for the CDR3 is TGTGCCAGTAGACTAGGCTACGAGCAGTACTTC. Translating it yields CASRLGYEQYF.

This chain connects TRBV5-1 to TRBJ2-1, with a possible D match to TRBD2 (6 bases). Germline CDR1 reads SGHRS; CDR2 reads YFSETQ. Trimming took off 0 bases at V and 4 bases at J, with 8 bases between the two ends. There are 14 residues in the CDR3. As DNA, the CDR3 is TGCGCCAGCAGCTTGGTTAGCGGTTACAATGAGCAGTTCTTC. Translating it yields CASSLVSGYNEQFF.

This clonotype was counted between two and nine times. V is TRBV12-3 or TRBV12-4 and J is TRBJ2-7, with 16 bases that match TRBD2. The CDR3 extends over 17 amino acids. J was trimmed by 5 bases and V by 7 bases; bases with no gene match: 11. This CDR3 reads CASTSGTSGGAFHEQYF. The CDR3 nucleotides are TGTGCCAGCACCTCCGGGACTAGCGGGGGGGCCTTCCACGAGCAGTACTTC.

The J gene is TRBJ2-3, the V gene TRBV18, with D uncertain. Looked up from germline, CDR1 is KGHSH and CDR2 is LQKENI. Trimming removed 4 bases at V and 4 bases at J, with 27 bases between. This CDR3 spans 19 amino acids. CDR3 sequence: CASSRLHKSALPPPDTQYF. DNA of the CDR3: TGTGCCAGCTCACGCCTCCATAAATCGGCACTACCCCCTCCAGATACGCAGTATTTT.

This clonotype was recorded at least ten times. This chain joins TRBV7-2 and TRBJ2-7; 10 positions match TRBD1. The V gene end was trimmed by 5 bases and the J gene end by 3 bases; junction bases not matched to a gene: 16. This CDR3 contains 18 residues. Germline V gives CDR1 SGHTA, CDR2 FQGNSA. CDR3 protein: CASSPTSRDRGQNYEQYF. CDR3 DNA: TGTGCCAGCAGCCCCACCTCCCGGGACAGGGGACAGAACTACGAGCAGTACTTC.

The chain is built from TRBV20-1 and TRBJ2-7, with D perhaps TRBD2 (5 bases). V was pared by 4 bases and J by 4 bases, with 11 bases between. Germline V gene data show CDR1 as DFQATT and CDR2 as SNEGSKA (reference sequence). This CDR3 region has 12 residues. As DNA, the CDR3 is TGCAGTGCTATCCACGGGGAATACGAGCAGTACTTC. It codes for CSAIHGEYEQYF.

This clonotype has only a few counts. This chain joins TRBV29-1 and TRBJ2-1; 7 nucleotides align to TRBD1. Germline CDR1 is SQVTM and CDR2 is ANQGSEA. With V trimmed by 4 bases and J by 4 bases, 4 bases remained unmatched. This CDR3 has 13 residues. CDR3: CSVGGQAYNEQFF. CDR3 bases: TGCAGCGTTGGCGGACAGGCGTACAATGAGCAGTTCTTC.

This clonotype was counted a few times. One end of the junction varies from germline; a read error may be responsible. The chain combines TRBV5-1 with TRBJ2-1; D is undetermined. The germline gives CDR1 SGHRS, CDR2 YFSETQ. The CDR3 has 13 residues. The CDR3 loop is CASSLGLYSEQFF. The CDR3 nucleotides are TGCGCCAGCAGCTTGGGCCTCTACAGTGAGCAGTTCTTC.

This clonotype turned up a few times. For the CDR3, the DNA is TGTGCCAGCAGGTTGACTAGCGGGAGCCCCCCAGATACGCAGTATTTT. Its protein is CASRLTSGSPPDTQYF. This chain connects TRBV28 to TRBJ2-3; 12 nucleotides line up with TRBD2. The germline V gene has CDR1 MDHEN and CDR2 SYDVKM. Trimming removed 6 bases from V and 4 bases from J; junction bases left unmatched: 8. The CDR3 loop spans 16 amino acids.

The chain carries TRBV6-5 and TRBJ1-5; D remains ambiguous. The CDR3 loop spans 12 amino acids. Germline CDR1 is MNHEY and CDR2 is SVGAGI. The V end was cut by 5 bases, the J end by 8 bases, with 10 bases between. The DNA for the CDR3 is TGTGCCAGCAGTACCCACAAGGAGCCCCAGCATTTT. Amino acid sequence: CASSTHKEPQHF.

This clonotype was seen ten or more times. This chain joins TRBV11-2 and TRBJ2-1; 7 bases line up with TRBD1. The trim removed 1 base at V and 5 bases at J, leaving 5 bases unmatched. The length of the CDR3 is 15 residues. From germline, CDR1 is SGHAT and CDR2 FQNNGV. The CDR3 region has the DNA TGTGCCAGCAGCTTAGTAGGAGGACAGGACAATGAGCAGTTCTTC. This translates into CASSLVGGQDNEQFF.

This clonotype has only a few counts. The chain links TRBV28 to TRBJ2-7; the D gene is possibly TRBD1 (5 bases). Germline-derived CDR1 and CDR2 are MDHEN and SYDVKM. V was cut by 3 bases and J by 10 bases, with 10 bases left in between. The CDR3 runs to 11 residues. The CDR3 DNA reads TGTGCCAGCAGTTTGGCTACAGGCCAGTACTTC. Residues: CASSLATGQYF.

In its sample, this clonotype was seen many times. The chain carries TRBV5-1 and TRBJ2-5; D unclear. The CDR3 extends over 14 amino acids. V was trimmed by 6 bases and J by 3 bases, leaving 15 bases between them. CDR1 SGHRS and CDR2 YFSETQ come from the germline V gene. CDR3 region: CASTPMPGKETQYF. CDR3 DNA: TGCGCCAGCACCCCCATGCCGGGCAAAGAGACCCAGTACTTC.

Written as DNA, the CDR3 is TGCAGTGCTAGAGCCCGAGAGTTCGGGGAGCTGTTTTTT. It yields the protein CSARAREFGELFF. The J gene is TRBJ2-2, the V gene TRBV20-1; no clear D. V was pared by 1 base and J by 7 bases, with 10 bases between. Germline V lookup: CDR1 DFQATT, CDR2 SNEGSKA (reference sequence). CDR3 length: 13 residues.

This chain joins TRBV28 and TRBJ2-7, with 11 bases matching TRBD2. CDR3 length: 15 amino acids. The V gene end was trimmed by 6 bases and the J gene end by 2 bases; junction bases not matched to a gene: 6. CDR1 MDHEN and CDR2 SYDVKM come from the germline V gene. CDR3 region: CASRHGTSGTYEQYF. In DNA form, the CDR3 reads TGTGCCAGCAGGCACGGGACTAGCGGTACCTACGAGCAGTACTTC.

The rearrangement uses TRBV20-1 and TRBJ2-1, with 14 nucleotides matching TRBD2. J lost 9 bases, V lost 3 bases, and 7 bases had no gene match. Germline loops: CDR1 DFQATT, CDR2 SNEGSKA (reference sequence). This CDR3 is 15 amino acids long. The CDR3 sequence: CSASLTSGRAGEQFF. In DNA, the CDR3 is TGCAGTGCTAGCCTGACTAGCGGGAGGGCCGGTGAGCAGTTCTTC.

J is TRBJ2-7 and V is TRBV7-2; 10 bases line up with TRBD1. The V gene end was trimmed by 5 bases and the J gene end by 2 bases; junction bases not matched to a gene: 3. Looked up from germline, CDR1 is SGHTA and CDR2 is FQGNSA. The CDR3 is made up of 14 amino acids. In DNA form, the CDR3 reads TGTGCCAGCAGCGACAGGGGGCGCGCCTACGAGCAGTACTTC. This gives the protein CASSDRGRAYEQYF.

CDR3 region: CSARPWTSSGNTIYF. The CDR3 DNA follows: TGCAGTGCTAGACCTTGGACGTCAAGCGGAAACACCATATATTTT. This rearrangement joins TRBV20-1 to TRBJ1-3; unclear D gene. CDR3 length: 15 amino acids. From germline, CDR1 is DFQATT and CDR2 SNEGSKA (reference sequence). V gave up 2 bases and J gave up 4 bases, with 15 bases separating them.

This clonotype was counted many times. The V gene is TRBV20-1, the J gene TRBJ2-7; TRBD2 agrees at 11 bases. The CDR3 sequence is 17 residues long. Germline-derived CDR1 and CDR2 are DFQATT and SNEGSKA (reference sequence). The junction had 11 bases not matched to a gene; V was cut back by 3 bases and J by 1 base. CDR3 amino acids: CSASKGVAGGTSYEQYF. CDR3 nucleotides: TGCAGTGCTAGTAAGGGGGTAGCGGGAGGGACGTCCTACGAGCAGTACTTC.

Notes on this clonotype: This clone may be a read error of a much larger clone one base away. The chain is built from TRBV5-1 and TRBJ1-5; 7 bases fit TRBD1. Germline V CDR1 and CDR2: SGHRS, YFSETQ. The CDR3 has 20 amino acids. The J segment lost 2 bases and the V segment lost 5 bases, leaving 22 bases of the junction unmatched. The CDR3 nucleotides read TGCGCCAGCAGTCTTACCTACTCGGGACAGAATTTTCATCGCAATCAGCCCCAGCATTTT. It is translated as CASSLTYSGQNFHRNQPQHF.

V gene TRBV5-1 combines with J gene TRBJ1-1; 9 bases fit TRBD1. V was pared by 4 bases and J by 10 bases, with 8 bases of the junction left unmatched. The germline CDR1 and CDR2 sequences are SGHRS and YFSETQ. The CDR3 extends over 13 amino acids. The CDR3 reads CASSLRQGDAAFF. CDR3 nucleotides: TGCGCCAGCAGCCTCCGACAGGGGGATGCAGCTTTCTTT.